The 8 T cell receptor beta chains in this list originate from one sample, sequenced in a study of T-cell memory formation after mild COVID-19. TCRdb re-called the 5' RACE reads with MiXCR, one entry per CDR3 protein. The repertoire holds over 35,000 distinct CDR3 sequences, with roughly 9.8% as singletons. The sequenced sample consisted of PBMCs or a T cell subset sorted from them (not recorded which). Receptors were obtained from an adult woman who had mild COVID-19 (a few samples of this study predate the infection). Cell type and time point are not known.

Only a few counts were recorded for this clonotype. V is TRBV20-1 and J is TRBJ1-1; TRBD1 agrees at 7 bases. The CDR3 has 15 residues. Germline values: CDR1 DFQATT, CDR2 SNEGSKA (reference sequence). J was trimmed by 1 base and V by 5 bases; bases with no gene match: 10. CDR3 sequence (DNA): TGCAGTGCTTTAGAAGGGGGCACTGGGAACACTGAAGCTTTCTTT. Translation: CSALEGGTGNTEAFF.

V and J are TRBV2 and TRBJ1-4; D call uncertain. Germline CDR1 and CDR2: SNHLY and FYNNEI. Deletions cut 3 bases from V and 4 bases from J, with 12 bases between. The CDR3 loop spans 15 amino acids. This chain's CDR3 is CASSDTTNYNEKLFF. The CDR3 nucleotides are TGTGCCAGCAGTGATACGACAAACTATAATGAAAAACTGTTTTTT. The variable domain in full, completed from reference TRBV2 and TRBJ1-4, reads EPEVTQTPSHQVTQMGQEVILRCVPISNHLYFYWYRQILGQKVEFLVSFYNNEISEKSEIFDDQFSVERPDGSNFTLKIRSTKLEDSAMYFCASSDTTNYNEKLFFGSGTQLSVL.

In its sample, this clonotype was seen many times. Here the CDR3 reads CASSFLGAPNEKLFF. CDR3 DNA: TGTGCCAGCAGCTTCTTGGGGGCTCCTAATGAAAAACTGTTTTTT. The chain combines TRBV7-6 with TRBJ1-4, with a tentative D call TRBD1 (6 bases). The CDR3 has 15 residues. Looked up from germline, CDR1 is SGHVS and CDR2 is FNYEAQ. V gave up 3 bases and J gave up 3 bases, with 11 bases separating them.

The rearrangement joins TRBV20-1 to TRBJ2-3, with 11 bases lining up with TRBD2. V lost 3 bases to trimming and J lost 6 bases; unmatched junction nucleotides: 5. This CDR3 spans 14 amino acids. Germline CDR1 reads DFQATT; CDR2 reads SNEGSKA (reference sequence). CDR3 in amino acids: CSASRLAGTDTQYF. CDR3 DNA sequence: TGCAGTGCTAGCCGACTAGCGGGAACGGATACGCAGTATTTT.

This sequence joins TRBV5-1 and TRBJ1-4, with D maybe TRBD1 (5 bases). Germline V lookup: CDR1 SGHRS, CDR2 YFSETQ. V was cut by 1 base and J by 8 bases, with 18 bases left in between. The CDR3 totals 16 residues. The CDR3 nucleotides read TGCGCCAGCAGCTTGCCCGCGGGACTGACTTCGGAAAAACTGTTTTTT. This sequence encodes CASSLPAGLTSEKLFF.

This clonotype was counted a few times. The J gene is TRBJ2-7, the V gene TRBV5-6; perhaps TRBD1 as D (5 bases). The ends were cut back, 1 base at V and 2 bases at J, with 7 bases in the middle. The CDR3 is 13 amino acids. Germline values: CDR1 SGHDT, CDR2 YYEEEE. The CDR3 reads CASSLLTAYEQYF. CDR3 sequence (DNA): TGTGCCAGCAGCTTGTTGACAGCCTACGAGCAGTACTTC.

This chain uses TRBV20-1 with TRBJ1-6; 8 bases are shared with TRBD1. Germline V gives CDR1 DFQATT, CDR2 SNEGSKA (reference sequence). The junction had 14 bases not matched to a gene; V was cut back by 3 bases and J by 7 bases. The CDR3 has 17 amino acids. CDR3 protein: CSASGGDRSPENSPLHF. The CDR3 region has the DNA TGCAGTGCTAGCGGAGGGGACAGGTCCCCGGAGAATTCACCCCTCCACTTT.

This clonotype was seen repeatedly, ten times or more. This chain joins TRBV19 and TRBJ2-3; TRBD2 might be the D (6 bases). This CDR3 spans 11 amino acids. Between the trimmed V and J ends, which lost 11 bases and 6 bases, there was a span of 12 bases. In germline, CDR1 is LNHDA, CDR2 SQIVND (reference sequence). CDR3 DNA sequence: TGTGCCTGCGGGGCCCAGGATACGCAGTATTTT. Protein sequence: CACGAQDTQYF.